This is a list of T cell receptor beta chains from one sample in a study of cytomegalovirus exposure and HLA in healthy donors. Only in-frame clones appear in the TCRdb table, and some are missing; sequencing was by immunoSEQ multiplex PCR. The table records 120,000 to 150,000 clones, 72% of them present only once. Sequenced input: PBMCs. All receptors come from a man aged 40-49 years in good health and CMV-seronegative. CDR3s include the opening cysteine and the closing phenylalanine or tryptophan. The D gene is left open where the match is weak. Part of the rows lack a size; the others show once, few, many or a class for expanded clones.

CDR3aa: CAISEPRDRGTGELFF
CDR3nt: TGTGCCATCAGTGAGCCCCGGGACAGGGGAACCGGGGAGCTGTTTTTT
abundance: NA
j_gene: TRBJ2-2
d_gene: TRBD1
v_gene: TRBV10-3

CDR3aa: CASSQPGGSAKNIQYF
CDR3nt: TGCGCCAGCAGCCAACCGGGGGGTTCGGCCAAAAACATTCAGTACTTC
abundance: NA
j_gene: TRBJ2-4
d_gene: TRBD2
v_gene: TRBV4-1

CDR3aa: CASKNYYSGNTIYF
CDR3nt: TGTGCCAGCAAGAACTACTACTCTGGAAACACCATATATTTT
abundance: NA
j_gene: TRBJ1-3
d_gene: NA
v_gene: TRBV5-6

CDR3aa: CASSFRQGAWDGYTF
CDR3nt: TGCGCCAGCAGCTTTCGTCAGGGGGCTTGGGATGGCTACACCTTC
abundance: NA
j_gene: TRBJ1-2
d_gene: TRBD1
v_gene: TRBV5-1

CDR3aa: CAAGGTGVYEQYF
CDR3nt: TGTGCCGCAGGCGGGACAGGGGTGTACGAGCAGTACTTC
abundance: NA
j_gene: TRBJ2-7
d_gene: TRBD1
v_gene: TRBV10-3

CDR3aa: CASSYSAEGAETQYF
CDR3nt: TGTGCCAGCAGTTACTCGGCGGAGGGGGCCGAGACCCAGTACTTC
abundance: NA
j_gene: TRBJ2-5
d_gene: NA
v_gene: TRBV6-5

CDR3aa: CASSETRTAINYGYTF
CDR3nt: TGCGCCAGCAGTGAGACCCGGACAGCGATTAACTATGGCTACACCTTC
abundance: NA
j_gene: TRBJ1-2
d_gene: NA
v_gene: TRBV10-2

CDR3aa: CASSYRQGARYEQYF
CDR3nt: TGTGCCAGCAGTTACCGACAGGGGGCTAGGTACGAGCAGTACTTC
abundance: NA
j_gene: TRBJ2-7
d_gene: TRBD1
v_gene: TRBV6-5

CDR3aa: CASRATSGGVKYF
CDR3nt: TGTGCCAGCAGAGCGACTAGCGGGGGCGTAAAGTACTTC
abundance: few
j_gene: TRBJ2-4
d_gene: TRBD2
v_gene: TRBV2

CDR3aa: CASSSAGFREKYF
CDR3nt: TGTGCCAGCAGCTCCGCAGGGTTTCGCGAGAAGTACTTC
abundance: NA
j_gene: TRBJ2-5
d_gene: NA
v_gene: TRBV5-6

CDR3aa: CASSLVVAGSTDTQYF
CDR3nt: TGCGCCAGCAGCTTGGTCGTAGCGGGGAGCACAGATACGCAGTATTTT
abundance: NA
j_gene: TRBJ2-3
d_gene: TRBD2
v_gene: TRBV5-1

CDR3aa: CASIGRGPYQPQHF
CDR3nt: TGTGCCAGTATCGGCAGGGGCCCCTATCAGCCCCAGCATTTT
abundance: once
j_gene: TRBJ1-5
d_gene: NA
v_gene: TRBV19

CDR3aa: CASLDRTAVNTEAFF
CDR3nt: TGTGCCAGCCTGGATCGGACAGCAGTGAACACTGAAGCTTTCTTT
abundance: NA
j_gene: TRBJ1-1
d_gene: NA
v_gene: TRBV6-5

CDR3aa: CASSTWTGTVAYEQYF
CDR3nt: TGTGCCAGCAGCACGTGGACAGGAACCGTTGCCTACGAGCAGTACTTC
abundance: NA
j_gene: TRBJ2-7
d_gene: TRBD1
v_gene: TRBV5-6

CDR3aa: CASRKQGSSYEQYF
CDR3nt: TGCGCCAGCAGAAAACAGGGGTCCTCCTACGAGCAGTACTTC
abundance: NA
j_gene: TRBJ2-7
d_gene: TRBD1
v_gene: TRBV4-1

CDR3aa: CATSRERGGASLGVLTF
CDR3nt: TGTGCCACCAGCAGAGAGAGAGGGGGGGCCTCTTTAGGTGTCCTGACTTTC
abundance: few
j_gene: TRBJ2-6
d_gene: NA
v_gene: TRBV15